This TCR beta chain stems from a study of OX40 agonist ivuxolimab in advanced cancers. As for the study in general: Melanoma, hepatocellular carcinoma, head and neck or renal cell cancer occurred in dose-escalation patients. Among those enrolled, mean age was roughly 55 years (range 23 to 79) and roughly 84% were male. Study-wide results and caveats: Compared with others, partial responders at 0.1-3.0 mg/kg displayed clonal expansion among the lowest.

As concerns this clone: Its antigen is currently unknown.

The assay was immunoSEQ multiplex PCR, and TCRdb's table has in-frame clones only and misses some. This table has approximately 68,000 clones, 88% appearing once. The CDR3 is made up of 15 amino acids. The germline CDR1 and CDR2 sequences are MNHEY and SVGAGI. J was trimmed by 10 bases and V by 2 bases; bases with no gene match: 11. The sequence was collected from an adult with an advanced solid tumor such as melanoma, head and neck, liver or kidney cancer. The V gene is TRBV6-5, the J gene TRBJ1-1, with 9 bases that match TRBD1. The specimen comprised CD4+ or CD8+ T cells sorted from blood, sampled in a trial of the OX40 agonist ivuxolimab. This chain's CDR3 is CASSYPGQGPSGAFF. Written as DNA, the CDR3 is TGTGCCAGCAGTTACCCGGGACAGGGTCCCTCGGGAGCTTTCTTT.